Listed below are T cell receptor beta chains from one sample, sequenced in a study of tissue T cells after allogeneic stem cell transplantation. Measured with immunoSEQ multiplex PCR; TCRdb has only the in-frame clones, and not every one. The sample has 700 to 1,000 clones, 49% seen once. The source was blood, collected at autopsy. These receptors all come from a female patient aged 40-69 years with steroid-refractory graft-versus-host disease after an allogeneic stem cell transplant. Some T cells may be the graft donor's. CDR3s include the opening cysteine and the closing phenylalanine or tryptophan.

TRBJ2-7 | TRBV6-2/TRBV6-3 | CASSRWTGISYEQYF
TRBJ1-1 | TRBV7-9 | CASSFYSEAFF
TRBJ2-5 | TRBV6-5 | CASSILWGGKETQYF
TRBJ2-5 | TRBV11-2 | CASSPRTGGAGETQYF
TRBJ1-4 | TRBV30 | CAWSVGDLNEKLFF
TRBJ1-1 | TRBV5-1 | CASSLLGAGTEAFF
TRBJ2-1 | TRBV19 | CASSIIGISYNEQFF
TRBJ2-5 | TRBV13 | CASSYWTDQETQYF
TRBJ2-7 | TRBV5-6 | CASSLVGSYEQYF
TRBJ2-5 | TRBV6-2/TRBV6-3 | CASSYGGLGGPWETQYF
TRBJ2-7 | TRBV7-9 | CASSPPGHSSYEQYF
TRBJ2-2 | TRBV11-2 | CASSSDRYTGELFF
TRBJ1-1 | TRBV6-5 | CASTPTSPGQREAFF
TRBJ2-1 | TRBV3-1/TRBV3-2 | CASSQDRTSGSNEQFF
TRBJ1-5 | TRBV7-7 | CASSLGWGQPQHF
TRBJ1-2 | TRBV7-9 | CASSPGGDGYTF
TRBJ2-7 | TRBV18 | CASSPKRLQGLYEQYF
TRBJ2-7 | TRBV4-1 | CASSQGPAAGLSYEQYF
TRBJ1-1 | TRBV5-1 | CASSLDREAFF
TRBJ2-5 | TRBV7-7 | CASSLAGQLETQYF
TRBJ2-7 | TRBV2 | CASSVPGTRLYEQYF